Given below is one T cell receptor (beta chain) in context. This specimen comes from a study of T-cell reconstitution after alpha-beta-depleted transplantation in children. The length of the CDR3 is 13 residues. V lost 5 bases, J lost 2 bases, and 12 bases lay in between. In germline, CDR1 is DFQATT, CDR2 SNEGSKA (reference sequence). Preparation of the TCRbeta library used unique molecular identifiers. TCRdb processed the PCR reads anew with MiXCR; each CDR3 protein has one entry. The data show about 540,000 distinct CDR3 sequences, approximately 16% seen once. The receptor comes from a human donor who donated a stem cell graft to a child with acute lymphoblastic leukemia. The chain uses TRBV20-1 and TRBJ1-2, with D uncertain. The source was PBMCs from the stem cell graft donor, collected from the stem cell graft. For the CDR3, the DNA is TGCAGTGCTTGGAGACGGCTAAACTATGGCTACACCTTC. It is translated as CSAWRRLNYGYTF.